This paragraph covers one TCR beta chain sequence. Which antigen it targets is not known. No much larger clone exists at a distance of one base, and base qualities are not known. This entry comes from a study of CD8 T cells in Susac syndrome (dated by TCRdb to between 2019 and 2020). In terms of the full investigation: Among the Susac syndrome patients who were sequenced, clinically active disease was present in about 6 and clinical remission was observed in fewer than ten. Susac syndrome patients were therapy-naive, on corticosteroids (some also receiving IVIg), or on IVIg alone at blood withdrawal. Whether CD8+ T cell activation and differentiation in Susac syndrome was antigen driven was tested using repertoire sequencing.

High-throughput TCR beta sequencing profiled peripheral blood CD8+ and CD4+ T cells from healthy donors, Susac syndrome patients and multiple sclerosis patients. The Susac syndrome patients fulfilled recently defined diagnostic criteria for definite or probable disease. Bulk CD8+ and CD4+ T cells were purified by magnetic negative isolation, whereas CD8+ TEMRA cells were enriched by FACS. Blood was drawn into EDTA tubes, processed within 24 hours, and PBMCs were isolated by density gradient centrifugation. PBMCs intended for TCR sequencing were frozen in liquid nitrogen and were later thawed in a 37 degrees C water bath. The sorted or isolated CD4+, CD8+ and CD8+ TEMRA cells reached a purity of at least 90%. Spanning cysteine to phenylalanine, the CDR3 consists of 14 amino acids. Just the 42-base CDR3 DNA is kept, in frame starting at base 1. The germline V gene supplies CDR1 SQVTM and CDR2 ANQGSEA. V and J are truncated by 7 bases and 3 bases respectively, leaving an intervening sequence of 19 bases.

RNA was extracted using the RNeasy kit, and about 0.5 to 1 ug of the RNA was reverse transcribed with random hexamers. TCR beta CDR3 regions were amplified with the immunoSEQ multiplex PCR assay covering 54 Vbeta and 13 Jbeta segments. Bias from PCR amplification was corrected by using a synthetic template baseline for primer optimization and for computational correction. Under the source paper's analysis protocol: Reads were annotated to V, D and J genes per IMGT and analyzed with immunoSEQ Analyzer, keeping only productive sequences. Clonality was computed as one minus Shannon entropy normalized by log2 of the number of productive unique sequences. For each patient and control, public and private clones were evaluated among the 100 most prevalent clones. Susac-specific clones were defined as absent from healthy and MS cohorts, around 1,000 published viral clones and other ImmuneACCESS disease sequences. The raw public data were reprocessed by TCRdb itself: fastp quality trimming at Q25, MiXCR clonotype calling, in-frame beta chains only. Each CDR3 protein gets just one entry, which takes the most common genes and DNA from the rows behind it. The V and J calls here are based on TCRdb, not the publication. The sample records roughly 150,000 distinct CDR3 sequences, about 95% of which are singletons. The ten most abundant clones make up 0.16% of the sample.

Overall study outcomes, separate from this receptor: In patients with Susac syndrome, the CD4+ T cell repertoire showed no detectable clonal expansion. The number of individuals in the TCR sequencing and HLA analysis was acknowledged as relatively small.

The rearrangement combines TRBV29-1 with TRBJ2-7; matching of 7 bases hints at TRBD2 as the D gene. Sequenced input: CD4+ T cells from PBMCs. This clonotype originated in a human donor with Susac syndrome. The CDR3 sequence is CSAGGGGGDYEQYF. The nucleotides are TGCAGCGCCGGGGGCGGGGGAGGGGACTACGAGCAGTACTTC.